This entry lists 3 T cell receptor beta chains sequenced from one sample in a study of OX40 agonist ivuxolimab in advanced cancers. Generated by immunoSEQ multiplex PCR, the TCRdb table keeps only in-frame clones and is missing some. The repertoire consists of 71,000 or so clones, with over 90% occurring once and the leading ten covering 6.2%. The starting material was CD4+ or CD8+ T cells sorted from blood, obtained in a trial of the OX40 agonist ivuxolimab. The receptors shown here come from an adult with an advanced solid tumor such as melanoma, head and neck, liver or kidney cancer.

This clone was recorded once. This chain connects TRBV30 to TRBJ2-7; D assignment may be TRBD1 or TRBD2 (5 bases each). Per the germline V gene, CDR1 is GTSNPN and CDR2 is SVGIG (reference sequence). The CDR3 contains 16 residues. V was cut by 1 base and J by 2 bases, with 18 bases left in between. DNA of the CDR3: TGTGCCTGGAGTGCCCCGTCGGGACGCGTTGCCTACGAGCAGTACTTC. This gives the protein CAWSAPSGRVAYEQYF.

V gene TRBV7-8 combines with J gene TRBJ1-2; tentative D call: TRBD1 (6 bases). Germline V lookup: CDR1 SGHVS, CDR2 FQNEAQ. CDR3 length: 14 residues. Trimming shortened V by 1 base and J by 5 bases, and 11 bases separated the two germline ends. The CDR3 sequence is CASSLVPGEYGYTF. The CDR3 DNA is TGTGCCAGCAGCTTAGTCCCAGGGGAATATGGCTACACCTTC.

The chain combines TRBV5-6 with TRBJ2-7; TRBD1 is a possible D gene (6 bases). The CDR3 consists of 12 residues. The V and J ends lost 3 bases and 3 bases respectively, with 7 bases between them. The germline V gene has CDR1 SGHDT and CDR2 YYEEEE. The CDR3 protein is CASSYRVYEQYF. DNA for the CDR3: TGTGCCAGCAGCTACAGGGTCTACGAGCAGTACTTC. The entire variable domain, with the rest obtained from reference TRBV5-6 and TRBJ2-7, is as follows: DAGVTQSPTHLIKTRGQQVTLRCSPKSGHDTVSWYQQALGQGPQFIFQYYEEEERQRGNFPDRFSGHQFPNYSSELNVNALLLGDSALYLCASSYRVYEQYFGPGTRLTVT.